This T cell receptor (beta chain) was sequenced for a study of T cells in localized non-small cell lung cancer. About this clone itself: Its antigen is as yet unknown.

The assay was immunoSEQ multiplex PCR, and TCRdb's table has in-frame clones only and misses some. The table has more than 45,000 clones, approximately 90% seen once. General study findings and limits: Greater T cell density in blood accompanied longer overall survival. Compared with tumor, uninvolved adjacent lung displayed greater T cell clonality, ranking highest overall.

The CDR3 spans 13 residues. The V end lost 9 bases, the J end lost 5 bases, and 15 bases lay between the germline ends. Per germline, CDR1 LNHNV and CDR2 YYDKDF (reference sequence). The sample was PBMCs, taken before any cancer treatment. V is TRBV15 and J is TRBJ2-3, with a tentative D call TRBD1 (5 bases). This receptor was taken from a man aged 40-75 years with stage II lung adenocarcinoma. CDR3 nucleotide sequence: TGTGCCACTCACAGGACCGCAGGAGATACGCAGTATTTT. Protein sequence: CATHRTAGDTQYF.